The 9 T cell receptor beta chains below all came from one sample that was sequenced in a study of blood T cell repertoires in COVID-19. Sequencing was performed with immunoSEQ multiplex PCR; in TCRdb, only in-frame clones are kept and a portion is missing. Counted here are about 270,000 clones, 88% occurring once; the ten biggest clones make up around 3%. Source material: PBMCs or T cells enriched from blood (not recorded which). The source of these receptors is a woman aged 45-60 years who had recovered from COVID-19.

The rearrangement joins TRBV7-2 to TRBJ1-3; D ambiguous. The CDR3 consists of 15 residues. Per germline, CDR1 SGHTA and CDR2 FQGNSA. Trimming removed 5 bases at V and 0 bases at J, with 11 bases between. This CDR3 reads CASSRRGSSGNTIYF. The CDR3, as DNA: TGTGCCAGCAGCCGCCGGGGAAGCTCTGGAAACACCATATATTTT. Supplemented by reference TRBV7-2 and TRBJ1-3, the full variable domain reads GAGVSQSPSNKVTEKGKDVELRCDPISGHTALYWYRQSLGQGLEFLIYFQGNSAPDKSGLPSDRFSAERTGGSVSTLTIQRTQQEDSAVYLCASSRRGSSGNTIYFGEGSWLTVV.

The CDR3 region is CASSQDPLARRGETQYF. The DNA for the CDR3 is TGTGCCAGCAGCCAAGACCCCCTGGCCAGGCGGGGGGAGACCCAGTACTTC. The chain carries TRBV3-1 (or the pseudogene TRBV3-2) and TRBJ2-5, with TRBD2 matching over 7 bases. This CDR3 is built from 17 residues. The ends lost 0 bases at V and 5 bases at J; junction bases unmatched: 12. Germline V gene lookup returns CDR1 LGHDT and CDR2 YNNKEL (reference sequence).

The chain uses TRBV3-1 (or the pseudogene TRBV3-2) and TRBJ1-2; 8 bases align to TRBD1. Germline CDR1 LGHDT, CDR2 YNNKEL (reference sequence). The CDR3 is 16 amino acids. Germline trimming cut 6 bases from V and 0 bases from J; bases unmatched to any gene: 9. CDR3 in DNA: TGTGCCAGCAGTCCCAGGGGGCGCTTGTCTAACTATGGCTACACCTTC. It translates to CASSPRGRLSNYGYTF.

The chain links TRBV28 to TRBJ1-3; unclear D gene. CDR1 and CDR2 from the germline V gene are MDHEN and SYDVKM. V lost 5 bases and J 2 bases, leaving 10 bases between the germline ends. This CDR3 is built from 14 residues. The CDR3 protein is CASSARSAGNTIYF. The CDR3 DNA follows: TGTGCCAGCAGTGCCCGGTCGGCTGGAAACACCATATATTTT.

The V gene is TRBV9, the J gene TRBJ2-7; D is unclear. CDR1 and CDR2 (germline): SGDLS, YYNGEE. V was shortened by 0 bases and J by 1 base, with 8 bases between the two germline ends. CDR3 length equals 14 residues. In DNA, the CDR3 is TGTGCCAGCAGCGTAGATAGCTCTTCCTACGAGCAGTACTTC. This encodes CASSVDSSSYEQYF.

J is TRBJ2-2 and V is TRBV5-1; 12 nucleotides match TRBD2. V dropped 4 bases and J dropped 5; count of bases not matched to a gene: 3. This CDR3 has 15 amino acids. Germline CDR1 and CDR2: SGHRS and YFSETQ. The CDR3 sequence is CASSRGTSGTGELFF. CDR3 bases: TGCGCCAGCAGCCGCGGGACTAGCGGGACCGGGGAGCTGTTTTTT.

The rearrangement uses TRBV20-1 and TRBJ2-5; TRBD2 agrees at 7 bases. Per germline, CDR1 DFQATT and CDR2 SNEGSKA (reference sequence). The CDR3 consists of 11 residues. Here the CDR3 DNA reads TGCAGCGGGAGGCATTTGGAGACCCAGTACTTC. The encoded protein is CSGRHLETQYF.

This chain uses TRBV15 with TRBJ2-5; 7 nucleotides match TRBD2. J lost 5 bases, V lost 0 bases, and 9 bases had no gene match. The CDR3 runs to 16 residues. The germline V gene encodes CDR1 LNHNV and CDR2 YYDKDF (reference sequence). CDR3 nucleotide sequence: TGTGCCACCAGCAGAGATAGGACCGGGGGGTCGGAGACCCAGTACTTC. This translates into CATSRDRTGGSETQYF. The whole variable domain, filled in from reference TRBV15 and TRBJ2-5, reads DAMVIQNPRYQVTQFGKPVTLSCSQTLNHNVMYWYQQKSSQAPKLLFHYYDKDFNNEADTPDNFQSRRPNTSFCFLDIRSPGLGDTAMYLCATSRDRTGGSETQYFGPGTRLLVL.

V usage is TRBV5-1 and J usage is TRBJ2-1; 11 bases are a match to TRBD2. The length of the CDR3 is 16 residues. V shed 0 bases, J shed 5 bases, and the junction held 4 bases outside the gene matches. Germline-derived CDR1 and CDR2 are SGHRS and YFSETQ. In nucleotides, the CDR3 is TGCGCCAGCAGCTTGGCTAGCGGGAGGTCAAACAATGAGCAGTTCTTC. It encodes CASSLASGRSNNEQFF.